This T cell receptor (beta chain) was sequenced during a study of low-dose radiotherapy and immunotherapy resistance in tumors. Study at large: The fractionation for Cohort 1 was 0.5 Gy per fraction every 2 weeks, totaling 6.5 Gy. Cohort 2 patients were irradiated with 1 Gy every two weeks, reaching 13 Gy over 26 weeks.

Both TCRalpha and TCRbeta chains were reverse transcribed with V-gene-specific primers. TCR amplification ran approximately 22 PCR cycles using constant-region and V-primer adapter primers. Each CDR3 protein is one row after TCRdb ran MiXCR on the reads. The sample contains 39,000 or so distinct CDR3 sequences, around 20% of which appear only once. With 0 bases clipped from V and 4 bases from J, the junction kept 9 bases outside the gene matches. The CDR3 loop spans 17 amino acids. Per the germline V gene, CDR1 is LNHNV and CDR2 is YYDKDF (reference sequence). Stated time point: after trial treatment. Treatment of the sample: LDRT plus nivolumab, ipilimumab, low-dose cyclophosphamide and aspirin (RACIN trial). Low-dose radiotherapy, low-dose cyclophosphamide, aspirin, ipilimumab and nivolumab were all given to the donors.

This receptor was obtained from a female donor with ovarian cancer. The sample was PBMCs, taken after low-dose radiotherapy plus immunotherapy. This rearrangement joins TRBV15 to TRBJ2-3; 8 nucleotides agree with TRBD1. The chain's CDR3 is CATSREVGRGRSDTQYF. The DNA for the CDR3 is TGTGCCACCAGCAGAGAAGTGGGCAGGGGGCGCTCAGATACGCAGTATTTT.